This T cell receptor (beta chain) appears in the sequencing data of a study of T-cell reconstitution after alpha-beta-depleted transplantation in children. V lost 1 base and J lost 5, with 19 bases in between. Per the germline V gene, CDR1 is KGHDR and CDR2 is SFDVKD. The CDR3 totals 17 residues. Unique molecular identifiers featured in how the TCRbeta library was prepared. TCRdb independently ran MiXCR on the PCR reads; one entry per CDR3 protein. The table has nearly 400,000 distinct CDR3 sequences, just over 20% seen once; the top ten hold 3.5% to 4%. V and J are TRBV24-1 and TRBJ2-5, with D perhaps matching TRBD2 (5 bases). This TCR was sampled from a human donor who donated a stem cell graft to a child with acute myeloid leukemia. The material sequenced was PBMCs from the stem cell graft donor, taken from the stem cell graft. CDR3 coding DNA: TGTGCCACCAGTGATTTCGGCGAGGGTGGGAGTAGGGAGACCCAGTACTTC. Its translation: CATSDFGEGGSRETQYF.